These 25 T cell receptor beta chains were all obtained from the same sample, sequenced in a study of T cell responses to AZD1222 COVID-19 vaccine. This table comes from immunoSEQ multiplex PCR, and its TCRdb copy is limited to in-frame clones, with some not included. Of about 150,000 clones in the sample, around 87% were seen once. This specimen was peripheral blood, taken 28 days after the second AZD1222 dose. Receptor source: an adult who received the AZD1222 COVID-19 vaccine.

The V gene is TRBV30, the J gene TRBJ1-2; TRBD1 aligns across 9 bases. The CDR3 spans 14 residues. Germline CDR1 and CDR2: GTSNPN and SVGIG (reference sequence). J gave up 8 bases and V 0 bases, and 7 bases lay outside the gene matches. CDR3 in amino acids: CAWSVLQGAGGYTF. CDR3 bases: TGTGCCTGGAGTGTACTACAGGGGGCAGGGGGCTACACCTTC.

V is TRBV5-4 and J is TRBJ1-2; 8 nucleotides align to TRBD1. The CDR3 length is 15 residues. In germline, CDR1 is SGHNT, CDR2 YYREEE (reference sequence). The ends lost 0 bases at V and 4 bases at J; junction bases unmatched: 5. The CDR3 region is CASSLGGQAIYGYTF. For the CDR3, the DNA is TGTGCCAGCAGCTTGGGGGGACAGGCCATCTATGGCTACACCTTC.

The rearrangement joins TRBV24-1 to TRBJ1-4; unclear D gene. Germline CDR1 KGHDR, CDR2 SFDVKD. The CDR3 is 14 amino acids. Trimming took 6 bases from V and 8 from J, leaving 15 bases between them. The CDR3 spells CATSQSTAEEKLFF. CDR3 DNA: TGTGCCACCAGTCAGAGCACAGCGGAGGAAAAACTGTTTTTT.

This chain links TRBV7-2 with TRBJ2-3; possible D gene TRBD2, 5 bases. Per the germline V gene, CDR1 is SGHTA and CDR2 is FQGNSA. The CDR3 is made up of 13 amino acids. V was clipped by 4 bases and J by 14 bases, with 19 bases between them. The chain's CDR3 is CASSSRGGGPVYF. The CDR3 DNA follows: TGTGCCAGCAGCTCCAGAGGAGGCGGGCCGGTGTATTTT.

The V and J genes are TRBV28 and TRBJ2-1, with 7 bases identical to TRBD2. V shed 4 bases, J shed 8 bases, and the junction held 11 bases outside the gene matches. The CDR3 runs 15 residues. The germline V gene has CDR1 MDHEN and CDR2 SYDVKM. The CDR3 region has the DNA TGTGCCAGCAGTTCAATAGCGGGTTACGAGGATGAGCAGTTCTTC. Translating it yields CASSSIAGYEDEQFF.

The CDR3 bases are TGTGCCAGCAGCGTAGGAGCTCGGGCGCCCCGAGACACTGAAGCTTTCTTT. Its protein is CASSVGARAPRDTEAFF. This chain uses TRBV9 with TRBJ1-1; D call uncertain. Germline loops: CDR1 SGDLS, CDR2 YYNGEE. This CDR3 region has 17 residues. V was clipped by 0 bases and J by 3 bases, with 18 bases between them. Full variable domain (outside the CDR3, taken from reference TRBV9 and TRBJ1-1): DSGVTQTPKHLITATGQRVTLRCSPRSGDLSVYWYQQSLDQGLQFLIQYYNGEERAKGNILERFSAQQFPDLHSELNLSSLELGDSALYFCASSVGARAPRDTEAFFGQGTRLTVV.

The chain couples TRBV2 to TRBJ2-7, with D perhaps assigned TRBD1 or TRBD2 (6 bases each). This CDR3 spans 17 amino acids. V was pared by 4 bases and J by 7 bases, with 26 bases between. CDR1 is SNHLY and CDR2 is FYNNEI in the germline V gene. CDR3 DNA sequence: TGTGCCAGCAGTGTCCCCCCGGGGGCTAGCGCGAGTTGGGAGCAGTACTTC. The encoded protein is CASSVPPGASASWEQYF.

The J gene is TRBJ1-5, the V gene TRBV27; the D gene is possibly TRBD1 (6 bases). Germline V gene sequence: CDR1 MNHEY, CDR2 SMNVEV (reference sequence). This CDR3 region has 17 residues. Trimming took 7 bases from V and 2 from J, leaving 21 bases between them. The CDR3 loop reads CASTSRGIQGRNQPQHF. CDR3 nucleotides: TGTGCCAGCACCTCTAGGGGGATCCAGGGGCGCAATCAGCCCCAGCATTTT.

The CDR3 region has the DNA TGTGCCAGCCGAAACAGGGGAATCGGCACAGATACGCAGTATTTT. It yields the protein CASRNRGIGTDTQYF. The chain uses TRBV6-5 and TRBJ2-3, with TRBD1 identical over 7 bases. The germline gives CDR1 MNHEY, CDR2 SVGAGI. Trimming cost V 8 bases and J 1 base; bases outside gene matches: 9. The length of the CDR3 is 15 residues.

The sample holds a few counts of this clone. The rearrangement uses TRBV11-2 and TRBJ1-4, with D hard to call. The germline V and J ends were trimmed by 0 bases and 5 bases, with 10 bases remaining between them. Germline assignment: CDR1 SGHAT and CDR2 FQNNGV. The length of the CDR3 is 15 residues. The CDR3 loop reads CASSLDAGVNEKLFF. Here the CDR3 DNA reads TGTGCCAGCAGCTTAGATGCCGGGGTAAATGAAAAACTGTTTTTT.

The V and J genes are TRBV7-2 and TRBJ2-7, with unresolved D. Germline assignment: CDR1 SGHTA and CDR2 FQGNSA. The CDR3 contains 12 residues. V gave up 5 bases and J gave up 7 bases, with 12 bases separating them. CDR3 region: CASSPPIGEQYF. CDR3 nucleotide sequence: TGTGCCAGCAGCCCGCCGATCGGGGAGCAGTACTTC. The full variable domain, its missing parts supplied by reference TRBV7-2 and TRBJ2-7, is GAGVSQSPSNKVTEKGKDVELRCDPISGHTALYWYRQSLGQGLEFLIYFQGNSAPDKSGLPSDRFSAERTGGSVSTLTIQRTQQEDSAVYLCASSPPIGEQYFGPGTRLTVT.

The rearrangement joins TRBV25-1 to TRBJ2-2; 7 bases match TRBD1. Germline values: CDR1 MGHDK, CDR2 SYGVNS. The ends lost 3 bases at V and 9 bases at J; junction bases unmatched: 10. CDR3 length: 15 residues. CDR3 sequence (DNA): TGTGCCAGCAGTGACAGAATGACAGGGTCTCGGGAGCTGTTTTTT. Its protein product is CASSDRMTGSRELFF.

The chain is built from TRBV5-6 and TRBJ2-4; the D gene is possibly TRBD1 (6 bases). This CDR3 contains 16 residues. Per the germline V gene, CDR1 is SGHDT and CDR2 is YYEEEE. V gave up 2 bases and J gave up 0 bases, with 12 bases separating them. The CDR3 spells CASSLRQVIAKNIQYF. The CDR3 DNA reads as TGTGCCAGCAGCTTACGACAGGTGATAGCCAAAAACATTCAGTACTTC.

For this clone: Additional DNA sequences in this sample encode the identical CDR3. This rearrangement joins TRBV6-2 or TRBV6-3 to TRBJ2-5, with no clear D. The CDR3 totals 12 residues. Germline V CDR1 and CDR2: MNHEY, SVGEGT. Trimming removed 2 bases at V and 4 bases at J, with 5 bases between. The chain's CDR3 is CASSYVGETQYF. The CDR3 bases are TGTGCCAGCAGTTACGTCGGAGAGACCCAGTACTTC.

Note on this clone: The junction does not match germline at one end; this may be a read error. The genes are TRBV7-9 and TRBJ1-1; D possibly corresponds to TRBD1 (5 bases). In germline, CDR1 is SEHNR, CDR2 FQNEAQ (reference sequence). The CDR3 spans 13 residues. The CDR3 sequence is CASSLRQNAEAFF. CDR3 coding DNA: TGTGCCAGCAGCTTAAGACAGAACGCTGAAGCTTTCTTT.

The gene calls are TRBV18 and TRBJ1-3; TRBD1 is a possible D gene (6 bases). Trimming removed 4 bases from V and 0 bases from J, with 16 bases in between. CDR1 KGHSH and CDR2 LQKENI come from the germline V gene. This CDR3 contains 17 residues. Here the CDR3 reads CASSQLPEGVSGNTIYF. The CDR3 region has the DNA TGTGCCAGCTCACAATTACCCGAGGGGGTCTCTGGAAACACCATATATTTT.

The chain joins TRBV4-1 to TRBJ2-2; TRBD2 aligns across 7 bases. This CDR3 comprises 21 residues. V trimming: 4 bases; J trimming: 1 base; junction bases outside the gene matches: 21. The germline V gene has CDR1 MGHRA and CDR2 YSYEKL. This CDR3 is CASSPSPVGRRRRENTGELFF. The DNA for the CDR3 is TGCGCCAGCAGCCCATCCCCCGTCGGGAGGCGTCGGAGGGAGAACACCGGGGAGCTGTTTTTT.

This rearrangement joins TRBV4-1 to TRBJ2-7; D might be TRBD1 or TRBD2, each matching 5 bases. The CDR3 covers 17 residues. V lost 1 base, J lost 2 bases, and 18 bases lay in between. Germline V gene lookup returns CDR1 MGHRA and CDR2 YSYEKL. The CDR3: CASSQVFEGQGTYEQYF. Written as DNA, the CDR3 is TGCGCCAGCAGCCAAGTATTCGAGGGCCAGGGTACCTACGAGCAGTACTTC.

CDR3 amino acids: CASSQVNRASETQYF. In DNA form, the CDR3 reads TGCGCCAGCAGCCAAGTCAACAGGGCATCAGAGACCCAGTACTTC. This rearrangement joins TRBV4-1 to TRBJ2-5; a weak D match, TRBD1 (6 bases). V lost 1 base to trimming and J lost 4 bases, with 13 bases between them. Germline loops: CDR1 MGHRA, CDR2 YSYEKL. The CDR3 sequence is 15 residues long.

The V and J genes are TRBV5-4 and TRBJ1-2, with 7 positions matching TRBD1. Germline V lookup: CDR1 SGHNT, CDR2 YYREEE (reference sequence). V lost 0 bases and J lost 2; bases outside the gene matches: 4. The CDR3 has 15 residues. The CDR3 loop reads CASSLVGTANYGYTF. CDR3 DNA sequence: TGTGCCAGCAGCTTGGTAGGGACAGCAAACTATGGCTACACCTTC.

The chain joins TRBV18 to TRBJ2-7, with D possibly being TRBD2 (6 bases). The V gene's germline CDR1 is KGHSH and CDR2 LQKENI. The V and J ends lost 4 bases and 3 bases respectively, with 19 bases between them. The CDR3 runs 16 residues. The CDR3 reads CASSQTVTWGGYEQYF. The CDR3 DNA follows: TGTGCCAGCTCACAGACAGTGACCTGGGGAGGCTACGAGCAGTACTTC.

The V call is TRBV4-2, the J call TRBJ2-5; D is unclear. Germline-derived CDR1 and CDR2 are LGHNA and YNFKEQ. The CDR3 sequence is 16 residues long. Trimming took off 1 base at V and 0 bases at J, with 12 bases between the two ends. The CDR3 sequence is CASSQATLGYQETQYF. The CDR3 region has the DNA TGTGCCAGCAGCCAAGCGACACTGGGGTACCAAGAGACCCAGTACTTC.

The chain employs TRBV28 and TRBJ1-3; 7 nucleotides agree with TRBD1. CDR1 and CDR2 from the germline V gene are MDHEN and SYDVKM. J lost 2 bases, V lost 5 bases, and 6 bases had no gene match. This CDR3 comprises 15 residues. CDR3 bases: TGTGCCAGCAGTCCAACTCAGGGGGCTGGAAACACCATATATTTT. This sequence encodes CASSPTQGAGNTIYF.

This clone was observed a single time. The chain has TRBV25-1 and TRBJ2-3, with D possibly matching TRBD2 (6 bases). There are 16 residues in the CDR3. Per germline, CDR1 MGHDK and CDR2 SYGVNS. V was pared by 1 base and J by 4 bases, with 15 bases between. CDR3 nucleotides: TGTGCCAGCAGTGAATGGGGGACCGGCGGGGCAGATACGCAGTATTTT. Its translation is CASSEWGTGGADTQYF. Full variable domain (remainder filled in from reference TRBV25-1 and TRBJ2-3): EADIYQTPRYLVIGTGKKITLECSQTMGHDKMYWYQQDPGMELHLIHYSYGVNSTEKGDLSSESTVSRIRTEHFPLTLESARPSHTSQYLCASSEWGTGGADTQYFGPGTRLTVL.

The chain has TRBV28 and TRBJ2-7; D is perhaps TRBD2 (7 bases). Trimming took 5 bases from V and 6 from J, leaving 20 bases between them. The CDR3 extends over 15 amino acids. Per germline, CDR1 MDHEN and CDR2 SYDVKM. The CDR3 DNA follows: TGTGCCAGCAGTCCCCCCGGGGGGCGTACTATCGAGCAGTACTTC. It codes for CASSPPGGRTIEQYF.